This T cell receptor beta chain emerged from a study of T cell repertoires in cytomegalovirus infection. Study overall: CMV epitopes in the study were HLA-C-restricted (recently identified) and HLA-B-restricted (well studied). Both CMV infection and a matching HLA type were indicated by public TCR beta signatures.

V dropped 3 bases and J dropped 1 base, with 3 bases sitting between them. CDR3 size: 12 residues. Germline-derived CDR1 and CDR2 are SEHNR and FQNEAQ (reference sequence). TCRdb passed the reads through MiXCR, listing each CDR3 protein once. Of tens of thousands of distinct CDR3 sequences listed, nearly 20% were seen once; the top ten hold about 48%. The sample holds many counts of this clonotype. Its antigen is currently unknown. The source was CD8+ T cells from cultured PBMCs, collected from culture after CMV antigen stimulation. The J gene is TRBJ1-1, the V gene TRBV7-9; D not resolved. The clonotype was recovered from a human donor in good health (CMV status not recorded). Some clones in this sample may be carry-over from other donors' samples. The CDR3 is CASSFENTEAFF. Here the CDR3 DNA reads TGTGCCAGCAGCTTTGAGAACACTGAAGCTTTCTTT. Using reference TRBV7-9 and TRBJ1-1 for the parts outside the CDR3, the full variable domain is DTGVSQNPRHKITKRGQNVTFRCDPISEHNRLYWYRQTLGQGPEFLTYFQNEAQLEKSRLLSDRFSAERPKGSFSTLEIQRTEQGDSAMYLCASSFENTEAFFGQGTRLTVV.